The clone carrying this TCR beta chain was counted between two and nine times. The antigen remains unidentified. These data originate in a study of T-cell memory formation after mild COVID-19. At the level of the study: For the most part, TCR clusters were specific to one donor.

Each CDR3 protein is one row after TCRdb ran MiXCR on the 5' RACE reads. The data hold around 400,000 distinct CDR3 sequences, with more than 20% observed a single time. Findings and caveats of the study: Among CD4+ contracting clones, most were CM and EM, and CD8+ ones EMRA. The SARS-CoV-2 specificity of second-wave clones reaching peak at day 37 remained unverified.

CDR3 length equals 17 residues. Trimming took 2 bases from V and 6 from J; bases not matched to a gene: 9. The clonotype was recovered from an adult woman who had mild COVID-19 (a few samples of this study predate the infection). Cell type and time point are not known. Sequencing input: PBMCs or a T cell subset sorted from them (not recorded which). The J gene is TRBJ2-2, the V gene TRBV12-3 or TRBV12-4, with 10 bases lining up with TRBD2. The CDR3 nucleotides are TGTGCCAGCAGTTTACCGGCTAGCGGGAGAGATGCCGGGGAGCTGTTTTTT. This codes for CASSLPASGRDAGELFF.